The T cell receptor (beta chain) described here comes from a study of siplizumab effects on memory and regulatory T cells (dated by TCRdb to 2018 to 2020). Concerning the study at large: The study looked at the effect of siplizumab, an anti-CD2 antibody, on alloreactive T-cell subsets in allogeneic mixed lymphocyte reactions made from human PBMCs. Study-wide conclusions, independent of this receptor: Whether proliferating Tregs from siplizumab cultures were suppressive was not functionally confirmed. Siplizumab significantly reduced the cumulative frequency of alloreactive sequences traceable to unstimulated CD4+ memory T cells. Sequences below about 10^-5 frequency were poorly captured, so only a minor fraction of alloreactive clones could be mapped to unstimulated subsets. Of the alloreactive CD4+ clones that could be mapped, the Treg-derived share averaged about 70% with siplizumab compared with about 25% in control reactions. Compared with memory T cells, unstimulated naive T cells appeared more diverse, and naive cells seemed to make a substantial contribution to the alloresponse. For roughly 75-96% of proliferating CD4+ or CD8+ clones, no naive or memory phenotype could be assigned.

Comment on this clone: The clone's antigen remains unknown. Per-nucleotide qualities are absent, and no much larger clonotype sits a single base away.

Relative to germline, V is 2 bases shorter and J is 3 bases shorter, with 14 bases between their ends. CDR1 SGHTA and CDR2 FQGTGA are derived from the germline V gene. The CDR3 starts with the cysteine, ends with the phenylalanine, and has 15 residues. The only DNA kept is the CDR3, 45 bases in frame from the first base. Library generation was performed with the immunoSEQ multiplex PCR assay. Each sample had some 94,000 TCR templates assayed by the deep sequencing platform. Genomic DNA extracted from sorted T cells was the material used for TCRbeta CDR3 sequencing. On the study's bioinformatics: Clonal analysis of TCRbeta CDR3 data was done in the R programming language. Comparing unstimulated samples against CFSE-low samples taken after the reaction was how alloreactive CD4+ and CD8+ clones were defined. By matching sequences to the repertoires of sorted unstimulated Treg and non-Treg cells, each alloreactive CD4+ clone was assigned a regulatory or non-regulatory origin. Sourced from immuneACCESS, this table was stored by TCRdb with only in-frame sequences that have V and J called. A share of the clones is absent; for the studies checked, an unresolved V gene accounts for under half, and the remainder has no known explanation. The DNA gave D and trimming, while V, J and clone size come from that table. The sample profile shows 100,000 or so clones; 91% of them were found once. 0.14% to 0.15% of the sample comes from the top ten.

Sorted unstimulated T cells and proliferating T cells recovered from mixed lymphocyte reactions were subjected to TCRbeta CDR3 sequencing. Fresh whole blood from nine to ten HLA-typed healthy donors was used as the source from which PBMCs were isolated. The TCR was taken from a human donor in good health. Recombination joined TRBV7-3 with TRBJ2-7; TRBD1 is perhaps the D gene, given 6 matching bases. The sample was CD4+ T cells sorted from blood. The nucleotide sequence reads TGTGCCAGCAGCTTACAGTGGGGGCTGAACTACGAGCAGTACTTC. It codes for CASSLQWGLNYEQYF. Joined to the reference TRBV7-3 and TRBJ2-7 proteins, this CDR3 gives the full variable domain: GAGVSQTPSNKVTEKGKYVELRCDPISGHTALYWYRQSLGQGPEFLIYFQGTGAADDSGLPNDRFFAVRPEGSVSTLKIQRTERGDSAVYLCASSLQWGLNYEQYFGPGTRLTVT.